The clone carrying this T cell receptor (beta chain) was seen ten or more times. It was 8.5 to 10 ml of fresh peripheral blood that supplied the PBMCs. The sample belongs to a study of T cells in Graves' hyperthyroidism and ophthalmopathy. The CDR3 covers 15 residues. The germline CDR1 and CDR2 sequences are MNHEY and SVGAGI. Trimming stripped 0 bases from V and 4 bases from J, with 12 bases between. Using RNA transcripts as the source, TCR beta CDR3 regions were amplified. HTBI primers were used for first-round RT-PCR of the TCR CDR3. TCRdb re-derived calls from the multiplex PCR reads in MiXCR, one entry per CDR3 protein. The table includes around 600,000 distinct CDR3 sequences, 15% to 19% detected once.

The chain couples TRBV6-5 to TRBJ1-1, with D tentatively TRBD1 (6 bases). This receptor was obtained from a woman aged 25 to 39 with Graves' hyperthyroidism. The source material was blood. The CDR3 DNA sequence: TGTGCCAGCAGTTACTCTTACTCCAGGGGCACTGAAGCTTTCTTT. Translation gives CASSYSYSRGTEAFF.